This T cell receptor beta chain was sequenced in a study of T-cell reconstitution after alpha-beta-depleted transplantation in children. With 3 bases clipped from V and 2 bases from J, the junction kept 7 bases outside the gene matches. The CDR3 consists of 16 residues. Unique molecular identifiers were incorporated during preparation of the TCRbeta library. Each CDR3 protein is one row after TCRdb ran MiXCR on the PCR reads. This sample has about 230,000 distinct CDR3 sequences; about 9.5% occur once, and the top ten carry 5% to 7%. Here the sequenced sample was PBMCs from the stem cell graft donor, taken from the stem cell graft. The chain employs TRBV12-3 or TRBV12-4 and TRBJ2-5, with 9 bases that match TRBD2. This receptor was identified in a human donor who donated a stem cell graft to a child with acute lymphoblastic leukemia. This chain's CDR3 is CASSFIGLAPQETQYF. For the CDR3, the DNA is TGTGCCAGCAGTTTTATCGGACTAGCGCCTCAAGAGACCCAGTACTTC.